One sample yielded the 27 T cell receptor beta chains listed below, sequenced in a study of CD8 T cells in ankylosing spondylitis. Each CDR3 protein gets one entry after TCRdb re-called the 5' RACE reads with MiXCR. This sample carries about 130,000 distinct CDR3 sequences, around 8.5% of them seen once, and the ten largest clones take 2.5% to 4%. Sequenced: blood, either unsorted or a sorted T cell fraction (not recorded which). The receptors derive from a male donor with ankylosing spondylitis or in good health (not recorded which).

This clonotype was detected many times. This chain joins TRBV12-3 or TRBV12-4 and TRBJ2-1; a weak D match, TRBD2 (6 bases). The CDR3 sequence is 14 residues long. The CDR3 coding sequence is TGTGCAGTCCGGGGGTGGGAGTCGTACAATGAGCAGTTCTTC. Protein: CAVRGWESYNEQFF.

This clonotype was seen many times. The DNA for the CDR3 is TGCAGTGCTAGGAGCTCAGCGGAGTACAATGAGCAGTTCTTC. This translates into CSARSSAEYNEQFF. The rearrangement links TRBV20-1 to TRBJ2-1, with D possibly matching TRBD2 (5 bases). V was cut by 3 bases and J by 4 bases, with 13 bases left in between. Germline loops: CDR1 DFQATT, CDR2 SNEGSKA (reference sequence). The CDR3 runs to 14 residues.

The table lists this clonotype with many counts. The V gene is TRBV11-2, the J gene TRBJ2-4, with D possibly matching TRBD1 (6 bases). Looked up from germline, CDR1 is SGHAT and CDR2 is FQNNGV. CDR3 length equals 12 residues. V was trimmed by 5 bases and J by 9 bases, leaving 11 bases between them. CDR3 sequence reads: CASSLQGFIQYF. CDR3 nucleotide sequence: TGTGCCAGCAGCCTACAGGGATTCATTCAGTACTTC. Full variable domain (remainder filled in from reference TRBV11-2 and TRBJ2-4): EAGVAQSPRYKIIEKRQSVAFWCNPISGHATLYWYQQILGQGPKLLIQFQNNGVVDDSQLPKDRFSAERLKGVDSTLKIQPAKLEDSAVYLCASSLQGFIQYFGAGTRLSVL.

This clonotype appeared many times. This chain uses TRBV28 with TRBJ2-7, with 8 bases that match TRBD1. This CDR3 is built from 14 residues. CDR1 is MDHEN and CDR2 is SYDVKM in the germline V gene. With 6 bases clipped from V and 4 bases from J, the junction kept 8 bases outside the gene matches. As DNA, the CDR3 is TGTGCCAGCAGCAAACGACAGGGGCCATACGAGCAGTACTTC. This translates into CASSKRQGPYEQYF. Full variable domain (remainder filled in from reference TRBV28 and TRBJ2-7): DVKVTQSSRYLVKRTGEKVFLECVQDMDHENMFWYRQDPGLGLRLIYFSYDVKMKEKGDIPEGYSVSREKKERFSLILESASTNQTSMYLCASSKRQGPYEQYFGPGTRLTVT.

The J gene is TRBJ2-3, the V gene TRBV11-1; 10 positions agree with TRBD2. V was pared by 2 bases and J by 4 bases, with 24 bases of the junction left unmatched. Germline V gives CDR1 SGHAT, CDR2 FQDESV (reference sequence). The CDR3 covers 22 residues. The CDR3 coding sequence is TGTGCCAGCAGCTTACGCCTACTAGCGGGGTGGTATTTCACCAAGGGAGCAGATACGCAGTATTTT. This sequence encodes CASSLRLLAGWYFTKGADTQYF.

This clonotype was found a few times. The chain recombines TRBV20-1 with TRBJ2-7; possible D gene TRBD2, 6 bases. The V end lost 7 bases, the J end lost 3 bases, and 13 bases lay between the germline ends. The CDR3 loop spans 12 amino acids. CDR1 and CDR2 (germline): DFQATT, SNEGSKA (reference sequence). The CDR3 reads CSVSWRGYEQYF. The CDR3 nucleotides are TGCAGTGTATCTTGGAGGGGCTACGAGCAGTACTTC.

This clonotype was seen repeatedly, ten times or more. The rearrangement joins TRBV7-3 to TRBJ1-6; no definite D call. In germline, CDR1 is SGHTA, CDR2 FQGTGA. Between the trimmed V and J ends, which lost 2 bases and 4 bases, there was a span of 3 bases. This CDR3 has 13 amino acids. This CDR3 reads CASSLRYNSPLHF. For the CDR3, the DNA is TGTGCCAGCAGCTTACGGTATAATTCACCCCTCCACTTT.

This clonotype is medium-sized in the sample. V and J are TRBV12-3 or TRBV12-4 and TRBJ2-4; D is unclear. This CDR3 has 11 residues. V was trimmed by 8 bases and J by 7 bases, leaving 9 bases between them. The CDR3 DNA reads TGTGCCAGCGAACCCATGAACATTCAGTACTTC. This sequence encodes CASEPMNIQYF.

The rearrangement uses TRBV5-6 and TRBJ2-3, with 13 bases aligning to TRBD2. The junction had 6 bases not matched to a gene; V was cut back by 6 bases and J by 5 bases. This CDR3 spans 15 amino acids. The germline CDR1 and CDR2 sequences are SGHDT and YYEEEE. CDR3 DNA sequence: TGTGCCAGCACCGGACTAGCGGGAGTAGTAGATACGCAGTATTTT. Translating it yields CASTGLAGVVDTQYF.

This clonotype was counted ten times or more. The V call is TRBV7-3, the J call TRBJ2-1; tentatively, D is TRBD1 (6 bases). Germline CDR1 and CDR2: SGHTA and FQGTGA. Trimming removed 6 bases from V and 0 bases from J, with 12 bases in between. The CDR3 loop spans 15 amino acids. CDR3 residues: CASRDDRSSYNEQFF. CDR3 in DNA: TGTGCCAGCAGGGACGACAGGAGCTCCTACAATGAGCAGTTCTTC.

This clonotype was counted at least ten times. The chain links TRBV20-1 to TRBJ2-5; TRBD1 matches 7 bases. The CDR3 runs 13 residues. V was pared by 5 bases and J by 6 bases, with 9 bases of the junction left unmatched. Germline V gives CDR1 DFQATT, CDR2 SNEGSKA (reference sequence). CDR3 sequence reads: CSAAGQEAKTQYF. CDR3 DNA sequence: TGCAGTGCTGCCGGACAGGAGGCGAAGACCCAGTACTTC.

This clonotype was detected ten times or more. The rearrangement links TRBV7-2 to TRBJ1-6, with a weak D call TRBD1 (5 bases). Germline V lookup: CDR1 SGHTA, CDR2 FQGNSA. Between the trimmed V and J ends, which lost 5 bases and 9 bases, there was a span of 20 bases. The CDR3 has 16 residues. CDR3 amino acids: CASSRKTEARGSPLHF. The CDR3, as DNA: TGTGCCAGCAGCCGGAAGACAGAGGCTCGGGGTTCACCCCTCCACTTT.

This clonotype was observed many times. The chain combines TRBV6-5 with TRBJ2-7; TRBD1 aligns across 10 bases. The V gene end was trimmed by 4 bases and the J gene end by 0 bases; junction bases not matched to a gene: 9. The CDR3 is 17 residues long. Germline CDR1 and CDR2: MNHEY and SVGAGI. CDR3 in amino acids: CASSSRPTGGDSYEQYF. The DNA of the CDR3 is TGTGCCAGCAGTTCGCGACCGACAGGGGGCGACTCCTACGAGCAGTACTTC.

This clonotype occurred a few times. This chain joins TRBV12-3 or TRBV12-4 and TRBJ2-7; D remains unclear. The germline V and J ends were trimmed by 2 bases and 3 bases, with 14 bases remaining between them. The CDR3 extends over 15 amino acids. The CDR3 spells CASSLFYLGDYEQYF. As DNA, the CDR3 is TGTGCCAGCAGTTTATTCTATCTTGGGGACTACGAGCAGTACTTC.

The chain is built from TRBV5-4 and TRBJ2-1; D unresolved. The germline gives CDR1 SGHNT, CDR2 YYREEE (reference sequence). This CDR3 has 14 amino acids. The V end was cut by 0 bases, the J end by 2 bases, with 6 bases between. The CDR3, as DNA: TGTGCCAGCAGCTTGGACGATACCTACAATGAGCAGTTCTTC. It codes for CASSLDDTYNEQFF.

The table lists this clonotype with many counts. The CDR3 coding sequence is TGCAGTGCACAAGAAGACTACAACACCGGGGAGCTGTTTTTT. Protein sequence: CSAQEDYNTGELFF. The V and J genes are TRBV20-1 and TRBJ2-2; a possible D gene is TRBD2 (5 bases). V gave up 6 bases and J gave up 2 bases, with 13 bases separating them. Germline V gene lookup returns CDR1 DFQATT and CDR2 SNEGSKA (reference sequence). The length of the CDR3 is 14 residues.

The sample holds many counts of this clonotype. V usage is TRBV28 and J usage is TRBJ2-7; tentative D call: TRBD2 (6 bases). Trimming left V 7 bases short and J 4 bases short, with 20 bases between. CDR1 MDHEN and CDR2 SYDVKM come from the germline V gene. The CDR3 loop spans 15 amino acids. CDR3 sequence (DNA): TGTGCCAGCAACAACCCGAGTTGGGGGGTATACGAGCAGTACTTC. This encodes CASNNPSWGVYEQYF.

This clonotype has ten or more counts. This chain uses TRBV20-1 with TRBJ2-1; D possibly corresponds to TRBD1 (6 bases). The germline V gene has CDR1 DFQATT and CDR2 SNEGSKA (reference sequence). This CDR3 is 16 amino acids long. Trimming stripped 2 bases from V and 2 bases from J, with 16 bases between. CDR3 amino acids: CSARLTGSETYNEQFF. The CDR3 DNA reads as TGCAGTGCTAGACTAACAGGGTCCGAAACCTACAATGAGCAGTTCTTC.

This clonotype was found many times. This chain links TRBV6-2 or TRBV6-3 with TRBJ2-2, with D possibly TRBD2 on 5 matching bases. CDR3 length: 16 residues. The V gene's germline CDR1 is MNHEY and CDR2 SVGEGT. Trimming took 6 bases from V and 5 from J, leaving 19 bases between them. CDR3 DNA: TGTGCCAGCAGCCACGGGTCTAGCCCGTTTACCGGGGAGCTGTTTTTT. This translates into CASSHGSSPFTGELFF.

This chain connects TRBV7-9 to TRBJ2-7; TRBD1 aligns across 7 bases. The germline CDR1 and CDR2 sequences are SEHNR and FQNEAQ (reference sequence). V was clipped by 5 bases and J by 3 bases; unmatched bases: 4. The CDR3 sequence is 13 residues long. CDR3 in amino acids: CASSGRQGYEQYF. The CDR3 nucleotides are TGTGCCAGCAGCGGGAGACAGGGCTACGAGCAGTACTTC.

This clonotype was counted many times. The chain uses TRBV7-2 and TRBJ1-5, with TRBD1 matching 7 bases. V lost 1 base, J lost 1 base, and 4 bases stayed unmatched. Germline CDR1 and CDR2: SGHTA and FQGNSA. The length of the CDR3 is 16 residues. The CDR3 protein is CASSLVGTASNQPQHF. DNA for the CDR3: TGTGCCAGCAGCTTAGTTGGGACAGCAAGCAATCAGCCCCAGCATTTT.

At least ten counts were recorded for this clonotype. This rearrangement joins TRBV12-3 or TRBV12-4 to TRBJ2-7; 7 bases map to TRBD1. The CDR3 consists of 19 residues. V lost 1 base and J lost 0; bases outside the gene matches: 15. CDR3 residues: CASSLGPGTASTYSYEQYF. CDR3 coding DNA: TGTGCCAGCAGTTTAGGGCCGGGGACAGCCTCGACTTACTCCTACGAGCAGTACTTC.

In this sample, this clonotype turned up many times. The chain recombines TRBV5-1 with TRBJ2-1; tentatively, D is TRBD2 (6 bases). Germline V lookup: CDR1 SGHRS, CDR2 YFSETQ. CDR3 length equals 16 residues. Trimming took off 1 base at V and 3 bases at J, with 14 bases between the two ends. The CDR3 loop reads CASSLFSRESYNEQFF. Written as DNA, the CDR3 is TGCGCCAGCAGCTTGTTTTCCCGGGAGAGCTACAATGAGCAGTTCTTC.

This clonotype was observed at least ten times. This chain links TRBV5-1 with TRBJ1-6, with D unclear. Germline lookup yields CDR1 SGHRS and CDR2 YFSETQ. Trimming cost V 0 bases and J 10 bases, with 11 bases left between them. CDR3 length equals 14 residues. CDR3 in amino acids: CASSLGFTESPLHF. CDR3 coding DNA: TGCGCCAGCAGCTTGGGATTTACAGAATCACCCCTCCACTTT.

This clonotype appeared many times. The V call is TRBV6-1, the J call TRBJ2-5; 7 bases fit TRBD2. V shed 4 bases, J shed 0 bases, and the junction held 8 bases outside the gene matches. Germline V gives CDR1 MNHNS, CDR2 SASEGT. The CDR3 length is 16 residues. The CDR3 nucleotides are TGTGCCAGCAGTGGAGGAAGCGGGACCAACCAAGAGACCCAGTACTTC. Encoded protein: CASSGGSGTNQETQYF.

This clonotype was counted many times. This chain connects TRBV14 to TRBJ2-3; TRBD2 aligns across 7 bases. Germline V gene data show CDR1 as SGHDN and CDR2 as FVKESK. CDR3 size: 22 residues. With 0 bases clipped from V and 3 bases from J, the junction kept 24 bases outside the gene matches. The CDR3 reads CASSQDWFSSGPPDFGTDTQYF. CDR3 in DNA: TGTGCCAGCAGCCAAGATTGGTTTAGTAGCGGGCCCCCCGACTTCGGAACAGATACGCAGTATTTT. The full variable domain, rest sourced from reference TRBV14 and TRBJ2-3, is EAGVTQFPSHSVIEKGQTVTLRCDPISGHDNLYWYRRVMGKEIKFLLHFVKESKQDESGMPNNRFLAERTGGTYSTLKVQPAELEDSGVYFCASSQDWFSSGPPDFGTDTQYFGPGTRLTVL.

CDR3 sequence: CASSVEAGISNQPQHF. The DNA for the CDR3 is TGTGCCAGCAGCGTGGAGGCGGGCATTAGCAATCAGCCCCAGCATTTT. V usage is TRBV6-1 and J usage is TRBJ1-5; no clear D. Trimming removed 6 bases at V and 0 bases at J, with 15 bases between. The CDR3 runs 16 residues. Germline CDR1 and CDR2: MNHNS and SASEGT.